The present T cell receptor (beta chain) was sequenced within a study of cytotoxic CD8 clonotypes in ibrutinib-treated CLL. At the level of the study: Partial responses numbered roughly 25 and complete responses 2; after a median around 68 months, around 14 stayed remitted and around 12 progressed. Samples yielded averages of hundreds of thousands of productive templates and some 94,000 productive rearrangements. Study-wide findings and caveats: Ibrutinib response saw clonality rise, and progression saw it return toward baseline.

Researchers set a sequencing depth target of 1 in 200,000 to 1 in 1 million T cells. Sequenced by immunoSEQ multiplex PCR; TCRdb stores in-frame clones only, minus some. The sample records tens of thousands of clones, 65% being singletons. This clone was seen more than once but under ten times. The antigen is unknown. The CDR3 is 13 residues long. Trimming shortened V by 3 bases and J by 2 bases, and 8 bases separated the two germline ends. Per the germline V gene, CDR1 is MNHNS and CDR2 is SASEGT. The starting material was PBMCs, obtained after 24 months of ibrutinib treatment. The TCR was taken from a human donor with chronic lymphocytic leukemia. The J gene is TRBJ2-7, the V gene TRBV6-1; D is uncertain. DNA for the CDR3: TGTGCCAGCAGTGATAGACACCCCTACGAGCAGTACTTC. Protein sequence: CASSDRHPYEQYF.